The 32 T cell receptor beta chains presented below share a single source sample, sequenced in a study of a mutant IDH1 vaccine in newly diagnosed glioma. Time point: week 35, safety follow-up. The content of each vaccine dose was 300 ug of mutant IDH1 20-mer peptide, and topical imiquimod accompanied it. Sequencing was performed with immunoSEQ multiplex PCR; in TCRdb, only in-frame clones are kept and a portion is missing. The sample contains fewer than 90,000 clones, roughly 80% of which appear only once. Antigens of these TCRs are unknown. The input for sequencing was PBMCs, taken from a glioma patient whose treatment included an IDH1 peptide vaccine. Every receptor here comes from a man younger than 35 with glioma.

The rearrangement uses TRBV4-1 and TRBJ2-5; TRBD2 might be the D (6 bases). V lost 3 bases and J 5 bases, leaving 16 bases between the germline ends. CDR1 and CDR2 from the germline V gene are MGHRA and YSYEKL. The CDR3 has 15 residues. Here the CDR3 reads CASSHRWGDGETQYF. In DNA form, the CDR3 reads TGCGCCAGCAGCCACCGTTGGGGGGACGGGGAGACCCAGTACTTC.

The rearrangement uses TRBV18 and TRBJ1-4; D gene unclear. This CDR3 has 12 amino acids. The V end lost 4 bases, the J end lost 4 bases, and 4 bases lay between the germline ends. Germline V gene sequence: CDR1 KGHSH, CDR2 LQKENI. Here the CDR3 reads CASSQGNEKLFF. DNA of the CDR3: TGTGCCAGCTCACAGGGTAATGAAAAACTGTTTTTT.

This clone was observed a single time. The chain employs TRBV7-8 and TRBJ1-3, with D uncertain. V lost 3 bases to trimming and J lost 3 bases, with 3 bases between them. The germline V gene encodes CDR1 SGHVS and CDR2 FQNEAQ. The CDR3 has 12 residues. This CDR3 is CASSFGGNTIYF. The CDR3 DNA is TGTGCCAGCAGCTTTGGTGGAAACACCATATATTTT.

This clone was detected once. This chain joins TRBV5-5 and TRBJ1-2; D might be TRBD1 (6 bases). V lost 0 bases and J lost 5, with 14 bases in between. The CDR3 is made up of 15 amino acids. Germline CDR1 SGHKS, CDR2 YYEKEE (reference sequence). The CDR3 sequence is CASSLGPEGGYGYTF. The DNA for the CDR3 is TGTGCCAGCAGCTTGGGGCCTGAAGGGGGATATGGCTACACCTTC.

DNA of the CDR3: TGTGCCACCCGAAGCGGGGGACCAGCCCTACAACCGCTGCATTTT. Its protein is CATRSGGPALQPLHF. The rearrangement joins TRBV15 to TRBJ1-5; D is possibly TRBD1 (5 bases). The CDR3 consists of 15 residues. V lost 8 bases to trimming and J lost 15 bases, with 29 bases between them. The germline V gene has CDR1 LNHNV and CDR2 YYDKDF (reference sequence).

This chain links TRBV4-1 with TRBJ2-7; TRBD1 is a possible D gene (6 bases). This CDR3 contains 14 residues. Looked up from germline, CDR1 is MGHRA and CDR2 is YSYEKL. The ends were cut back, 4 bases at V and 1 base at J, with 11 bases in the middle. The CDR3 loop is CASSPGDRSYEQYF. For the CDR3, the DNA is TGCGCCAGCAGCCCAGGCGACAGGTCCTACGAGCAGTACTTC.

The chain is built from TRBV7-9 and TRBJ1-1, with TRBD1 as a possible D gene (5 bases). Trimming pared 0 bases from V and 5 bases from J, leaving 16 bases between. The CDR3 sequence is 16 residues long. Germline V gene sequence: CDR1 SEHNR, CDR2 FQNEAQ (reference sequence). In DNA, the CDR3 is TGTGCCAGCAGCTTAGCACGCACACGGTCAGGGACTGAAGCTTTCTTT. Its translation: CASSLARTRSGTEAFF.

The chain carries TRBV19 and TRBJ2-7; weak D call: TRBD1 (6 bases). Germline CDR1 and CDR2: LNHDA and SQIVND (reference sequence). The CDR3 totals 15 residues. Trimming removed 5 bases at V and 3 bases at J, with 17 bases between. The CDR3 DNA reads TGTGCCAGTAGTCTCGGGACACCAGGCCTCTACGAGCAGTACTTC. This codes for CASSLGTPGLYEQYF.

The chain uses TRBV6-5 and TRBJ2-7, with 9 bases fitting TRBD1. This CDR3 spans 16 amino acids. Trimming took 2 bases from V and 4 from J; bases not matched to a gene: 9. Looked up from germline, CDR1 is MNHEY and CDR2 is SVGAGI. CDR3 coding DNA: TGTGCCAGCAGTTACCACGGGACAGGGCCTTCATACGAGCAGTACTTC. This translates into CASSYHGTGPSYEQYF.

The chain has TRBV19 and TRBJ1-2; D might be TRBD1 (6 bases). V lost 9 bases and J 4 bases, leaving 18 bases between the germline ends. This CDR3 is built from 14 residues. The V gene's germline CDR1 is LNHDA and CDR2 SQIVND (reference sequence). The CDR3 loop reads CASNAGGASYGYTF. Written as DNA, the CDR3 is TGTGCCAGCAACGCCGGGGGGGCCAGCTATGGCTACACCTTC.

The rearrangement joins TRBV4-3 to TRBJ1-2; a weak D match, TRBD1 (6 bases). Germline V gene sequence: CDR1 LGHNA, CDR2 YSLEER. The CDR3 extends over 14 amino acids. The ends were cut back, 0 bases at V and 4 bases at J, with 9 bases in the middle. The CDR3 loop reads CASSQDWGAYGYTF. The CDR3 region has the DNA TGCGCCAGCAGCCAAGATTGGGGGGCCTATGGCTACACCTTC.

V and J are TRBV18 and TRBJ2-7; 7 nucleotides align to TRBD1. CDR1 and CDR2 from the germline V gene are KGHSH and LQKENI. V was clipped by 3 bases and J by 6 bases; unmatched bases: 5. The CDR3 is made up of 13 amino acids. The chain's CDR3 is CASSPDRVREQYF. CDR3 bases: TGTGCCAGCTCACCTGACAGGGTTCGCGAGCAGTACTTC.

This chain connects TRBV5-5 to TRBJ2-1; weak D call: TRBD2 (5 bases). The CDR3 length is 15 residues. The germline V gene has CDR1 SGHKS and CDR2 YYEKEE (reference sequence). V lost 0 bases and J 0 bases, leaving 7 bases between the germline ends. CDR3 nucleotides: TGTGCCAGCAGCTTGGTAGCGACCTCCTACAATGAGCAGTTCTTC. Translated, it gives CASSLVATSYNEQFF.

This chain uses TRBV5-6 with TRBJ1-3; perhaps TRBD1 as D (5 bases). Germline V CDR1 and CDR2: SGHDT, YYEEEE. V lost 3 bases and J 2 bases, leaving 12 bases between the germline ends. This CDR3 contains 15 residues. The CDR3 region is CASSSEWGTGNTIYF. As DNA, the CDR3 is TGTGCCAGCAGCTCAGAATGGGGGACTGGAAACACCATATATTTT.

In DNA form, the CDR3 reads TGTGCCAGCAGCCAAGATGGGACAGGGGTGGCCGGGGAGCTGTTTTTT. This encodes CASSQDGTGVAGELFF. The rearrangement links TRBV4-2 to TRBJ2-2; 10 bases are shared with TRBD1. Germline loops: CDR1 LGHNA, CDR2 YNFKEQ. This CDR3 spans 16 amino acids. The trim removed 0 bases at V and 6 bases at J, leaving 4 bases unmatched.

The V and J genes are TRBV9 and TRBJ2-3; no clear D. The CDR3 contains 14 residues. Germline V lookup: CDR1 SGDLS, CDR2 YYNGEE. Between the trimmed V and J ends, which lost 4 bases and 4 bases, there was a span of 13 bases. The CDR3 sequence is CASSFGWVADTQYF. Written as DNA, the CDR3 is TGTGCCAGCAGCTTCGGTTGGGTGGCAGATACGCAGTATTTT.

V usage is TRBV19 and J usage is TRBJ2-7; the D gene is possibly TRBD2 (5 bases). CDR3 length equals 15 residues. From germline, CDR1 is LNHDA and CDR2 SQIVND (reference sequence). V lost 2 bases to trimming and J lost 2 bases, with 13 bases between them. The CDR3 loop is CASSITGFGAYEQYF. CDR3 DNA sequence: TGTGCCAGTAGTATAACGGGATTTGGGGCCTACGAGCAGTACTTC.

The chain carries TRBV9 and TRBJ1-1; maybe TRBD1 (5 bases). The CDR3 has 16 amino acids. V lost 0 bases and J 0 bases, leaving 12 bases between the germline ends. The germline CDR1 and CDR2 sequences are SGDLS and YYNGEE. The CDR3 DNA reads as TGTGCCAGCAGCGTAGTCCCCACAGGCCTGAACACTGAAGCTTTCTTT. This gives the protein CASSVVPTGLNTEAFF.

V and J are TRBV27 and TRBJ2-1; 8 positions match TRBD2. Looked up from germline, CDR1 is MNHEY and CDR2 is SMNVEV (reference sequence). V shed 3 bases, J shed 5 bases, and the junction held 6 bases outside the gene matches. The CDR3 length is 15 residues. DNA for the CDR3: TGTGCCAGCAGTTTTGGGACTAGGAACGACAATGAGCAGTTCTTC. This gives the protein CASSFGTRNDNEQFF.

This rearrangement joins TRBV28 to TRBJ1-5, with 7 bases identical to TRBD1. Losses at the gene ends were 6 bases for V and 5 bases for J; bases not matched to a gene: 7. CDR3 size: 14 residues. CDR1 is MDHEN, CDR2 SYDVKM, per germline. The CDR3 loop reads CASRPTGVDQPQHF. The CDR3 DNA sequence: TGTGCCAGCAGACCCACAGGGGTTGATCAGCCCCAGCATTTT. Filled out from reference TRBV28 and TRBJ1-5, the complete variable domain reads DVKVTQSSRYLVKRTGEKVFLECVQDMDHENMFWYRQDPGLGLRLIYFSYDVKMKEKGDIPEGYSVSREKKERFSLILESASTNQTSMYLCASRPTGVDQPQHFGDGTRLSIL.

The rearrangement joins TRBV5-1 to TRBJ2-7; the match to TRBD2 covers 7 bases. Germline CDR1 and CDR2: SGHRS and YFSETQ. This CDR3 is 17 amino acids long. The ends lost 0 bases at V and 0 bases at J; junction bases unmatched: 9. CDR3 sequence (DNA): TGCGCCAGCAGCTTGGGTGGGCGGGGGACCCCCTCCTACGAGCAGTACTTC. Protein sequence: CASSLGGRGTPSYEQYF.

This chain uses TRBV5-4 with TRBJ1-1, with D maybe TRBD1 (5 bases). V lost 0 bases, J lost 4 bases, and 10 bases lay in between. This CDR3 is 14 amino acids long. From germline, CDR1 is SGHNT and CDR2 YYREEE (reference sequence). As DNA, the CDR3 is TGTGCCAGCAGCTTGGGCCGGGGGTCCACTGAAGCTTTCTTT. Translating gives CASSLGRGSTEAFF.

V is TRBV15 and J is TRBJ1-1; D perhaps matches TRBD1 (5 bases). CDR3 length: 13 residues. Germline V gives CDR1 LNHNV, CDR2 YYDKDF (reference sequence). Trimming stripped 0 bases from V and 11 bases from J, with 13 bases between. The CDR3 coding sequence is TGTGCCACCAGCAGAGATGAGGGGACCACGGCTTTCTTT. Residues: CATSRDEGTTAFF.

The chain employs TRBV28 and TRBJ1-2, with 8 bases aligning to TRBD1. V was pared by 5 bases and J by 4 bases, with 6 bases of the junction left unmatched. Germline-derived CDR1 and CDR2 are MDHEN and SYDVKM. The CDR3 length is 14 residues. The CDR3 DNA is TGTGCCAGCAGTCCCAGGGGGCGAGGCTATGGCTACACCTTC. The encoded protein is CASSPRGRGYGYTF.

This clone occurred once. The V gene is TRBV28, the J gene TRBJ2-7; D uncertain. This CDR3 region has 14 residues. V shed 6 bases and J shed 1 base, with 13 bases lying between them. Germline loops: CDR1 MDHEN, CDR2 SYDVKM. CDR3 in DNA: TGTGCCAGCAGGCCGACGGGCGAATCCTACGAGCAGTACTTC. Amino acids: CASRPTGESYEQYF.

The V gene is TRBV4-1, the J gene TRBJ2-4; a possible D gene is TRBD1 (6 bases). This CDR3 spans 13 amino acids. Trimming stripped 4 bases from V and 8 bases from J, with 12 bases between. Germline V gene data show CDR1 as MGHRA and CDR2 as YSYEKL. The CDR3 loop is CASSPFKGDIQYF. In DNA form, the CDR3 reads TGCGCCAGCAGCCCGTTCAAGGGGGACATTCAGTACTTC.

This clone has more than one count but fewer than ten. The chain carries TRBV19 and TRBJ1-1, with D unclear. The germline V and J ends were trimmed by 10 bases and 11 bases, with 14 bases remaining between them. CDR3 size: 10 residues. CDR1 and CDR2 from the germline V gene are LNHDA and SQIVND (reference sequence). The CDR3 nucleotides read TGTGCCACCCGATTCGGGGTGGCTTTCTTT. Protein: CATRFGVAFF. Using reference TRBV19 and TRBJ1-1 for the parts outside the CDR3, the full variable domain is DGGITQSPKYLFRKEGQNVTLSCEQNLNHDAMYWYRQDPGQGLRLIYYSQIVNDFQKGDIAEGYSVSREKKESFPLTVTSAQKNPTAFYLCATRFGVAFFGQGTRLTVV.

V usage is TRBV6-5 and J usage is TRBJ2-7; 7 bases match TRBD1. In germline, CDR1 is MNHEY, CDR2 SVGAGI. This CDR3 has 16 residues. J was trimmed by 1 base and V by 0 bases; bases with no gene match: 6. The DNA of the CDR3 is TGTGCCAGCAGTTACTCGAAGACAGGGCGGTCCTACGAGCAGTACTTC. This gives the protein CASSYSKTGRSYEQYF.

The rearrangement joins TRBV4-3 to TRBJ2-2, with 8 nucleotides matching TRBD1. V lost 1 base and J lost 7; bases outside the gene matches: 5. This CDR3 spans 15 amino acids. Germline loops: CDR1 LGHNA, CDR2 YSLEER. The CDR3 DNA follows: TGCGCCAGCAGCCAAGCGACAGGGGCAAACGGGGAGCTGTTTTTT. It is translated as CASSQATGANGELFF.

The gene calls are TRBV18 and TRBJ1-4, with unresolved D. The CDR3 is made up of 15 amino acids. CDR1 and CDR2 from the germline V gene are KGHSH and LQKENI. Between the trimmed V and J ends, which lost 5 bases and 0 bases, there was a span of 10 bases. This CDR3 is CASSSTQATNEKLFF. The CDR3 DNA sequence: TGTGCCAGCTCATCTACACAAGCAACTAATGAAAAACTGTTTTTT.

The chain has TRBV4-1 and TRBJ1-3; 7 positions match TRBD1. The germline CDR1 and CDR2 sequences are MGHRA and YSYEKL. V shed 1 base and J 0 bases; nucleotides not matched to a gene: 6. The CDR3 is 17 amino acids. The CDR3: CASSQGLGQLSGNTIYF. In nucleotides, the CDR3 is TGCGCCAGCAGCCAAGGACTGGGACAGCTCTCTGGAAACACCATATATTTT.

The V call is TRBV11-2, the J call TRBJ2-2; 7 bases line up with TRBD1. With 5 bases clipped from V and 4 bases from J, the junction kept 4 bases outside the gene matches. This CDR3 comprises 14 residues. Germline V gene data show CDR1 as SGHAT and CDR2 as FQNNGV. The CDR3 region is CASSLGGFTGELFF. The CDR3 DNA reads TGTGCCAGCAGCCTAGGGGGCTTCACCGGGGAGCTGTTTTTT.